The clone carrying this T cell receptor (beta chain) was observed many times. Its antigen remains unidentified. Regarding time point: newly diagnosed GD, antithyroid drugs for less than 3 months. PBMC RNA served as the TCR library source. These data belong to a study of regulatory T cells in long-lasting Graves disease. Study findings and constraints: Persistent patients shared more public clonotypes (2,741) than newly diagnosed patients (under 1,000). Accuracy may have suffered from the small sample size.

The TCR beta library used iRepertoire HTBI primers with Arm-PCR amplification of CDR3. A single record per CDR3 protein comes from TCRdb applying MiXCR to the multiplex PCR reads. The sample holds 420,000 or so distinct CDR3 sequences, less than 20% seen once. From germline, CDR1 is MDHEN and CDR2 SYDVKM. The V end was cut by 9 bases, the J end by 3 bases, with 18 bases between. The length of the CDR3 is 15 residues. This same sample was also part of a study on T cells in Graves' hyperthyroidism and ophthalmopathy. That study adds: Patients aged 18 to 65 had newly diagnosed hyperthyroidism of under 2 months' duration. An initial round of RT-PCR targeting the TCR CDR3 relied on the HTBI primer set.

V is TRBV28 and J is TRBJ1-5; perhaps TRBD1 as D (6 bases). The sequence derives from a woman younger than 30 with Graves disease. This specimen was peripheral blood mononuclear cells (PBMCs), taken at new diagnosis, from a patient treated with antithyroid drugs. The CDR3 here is CASRVGGRINQPQHF. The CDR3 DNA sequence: TGTGCCAGTCGGGTTGGGGGGCGGATCAATCAGCCCCAGCATTTT.